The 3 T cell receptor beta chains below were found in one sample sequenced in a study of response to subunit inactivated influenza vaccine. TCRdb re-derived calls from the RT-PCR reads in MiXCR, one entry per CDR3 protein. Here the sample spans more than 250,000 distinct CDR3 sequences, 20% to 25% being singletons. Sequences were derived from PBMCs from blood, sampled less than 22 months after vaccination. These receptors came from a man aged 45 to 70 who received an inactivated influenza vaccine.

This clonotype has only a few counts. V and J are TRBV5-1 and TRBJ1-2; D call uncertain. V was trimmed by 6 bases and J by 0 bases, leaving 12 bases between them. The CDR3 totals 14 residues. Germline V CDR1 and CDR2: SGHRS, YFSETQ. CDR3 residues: CASTEGNANYGYTF. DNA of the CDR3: TGCGCCAGCACGGAAGGTAACGCTAACTATGGCTACACCTTC.

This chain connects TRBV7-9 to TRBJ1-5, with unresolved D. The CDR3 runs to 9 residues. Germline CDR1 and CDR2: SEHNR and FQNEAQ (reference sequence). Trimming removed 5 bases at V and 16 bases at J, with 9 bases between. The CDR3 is CASSPPPHF. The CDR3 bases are TGTGCCAGCAGCCCACCTCCACATTTT.

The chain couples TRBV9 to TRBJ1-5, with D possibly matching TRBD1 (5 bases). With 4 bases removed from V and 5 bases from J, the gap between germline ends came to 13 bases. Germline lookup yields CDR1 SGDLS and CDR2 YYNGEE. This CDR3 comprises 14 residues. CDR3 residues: CASSSWGGDQPQHF. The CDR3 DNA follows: TGTGCCAGCAGCTCCTGGGGGGGGGATCAGCCCCAGCATTTT.